A selection of T cell receptor beta chains follows, all from one sample in a study of T-cell reconstitution after alpha-beta-depleted transplantation in children. TCRdb analysed the PCR reads with MiXCR anew, one entry per CDR3 protein. The data show about 400,000 distinct CDR3 sequences, roughly 21% seen once. This material consisted of PBMCs from the stem cell graft donor, taken from the stem cell graft. These receptors were obtained from a human donor who donated a stem cell graft to a child with acute myeloid leukemia. CDR3s leave out the opening cysteine and the closing phenylalanine or tryptophan. D genes are given only for firm matches.

V gene | CDR3 length | D gene | CDR3 protein
TRBV7-3 | 13 | - | ASSIDTQSSYEQY
TRBV12-3/TRBV12-4 | 12 | - | ASSLGANSGEQY
TRBV7-9 | 13 | TRBD1 | ASSPRDSLNTEAF
TRBV28 | 10 | - | ASTGGFYGYT
TRBV24-1 | 14 | TRBD1 | ATSGRQGMNTGELF
TRBV7-2 | 12 | - | ASRPQGIQETQY
TRBV27 | 12 | - | ASSRPNLPNIQY
TRBV4-3 | 11 | TRBD2 | ASSETSVGELF
TRBV25-1 | 10 | - | ASSDEGDEQY
TRBV20-1 | 14 | TRBD1 | SARDPWTGSPYEQY
TRBV20-1 | 14 | TRBD2 | SASVAGWDSYNEQF
TRBV28 | 13 | - | ASSFLQGSNSPLH
TRBV12-3/TRBV12-4 | 12 | - | ASSPWQSSTEAF
TRBV27 | 14 | TRBD2 | ASRTVSWGGSYEQY
TRBV7-6 | 11 | - | ASSSRAKDEAF
TRBV29-1 | 11 | TRBD2 | SARAGVSYEQY
TRBV7-2 | 12 | TRBD1 | ASSSGRGLYEQY
TRBV20-1 | 7 | - | SEGDTQY
TRBV7-2 | 13 | - | ASSFQRGGLNTQY
TRBV5-1 | 13 | TRBD2 | ASSLSPLAGAEQY
TRBV15 | 14 | - | ATSRVWGATNEKLF
TRBV20-1 | 15 | TRBD2 | SVALAGGPVAYNEQF
TRBV29-1 | 10 | - | SVQEGRYGYT
TRBV28 | 11 | TRBD1 | ASSLSRDREQY
TRBV9 | 13 | TRBD1 | ASSVGQGSNQPQH
TRBV29-1 | 13 | TRBD1 | SVLDRAVGANVLT
TRBV4-2 | 13 | - | ASSQESGRVQTQY
TRBV29-1 | 12 | TRBD1 | SVEDLDRAQTQY
TRBV6-1 | 11 | - | ASKPGATDTQY
TRBV11-2 | 13 | - | ASSFRGRRGNEQF
TRBV5-1 | 13 | TRBD2 | ASSLRLAGGDEQY
TRBV7-2 | 12 | TRBD2 | ASSRREQTDTQY
TRBV12-3/TRBV12-4 | 12 | - | ASIVRAGANVLT
TRBV20-1 | 13 | - | SAYAPGVPNQPQH
TRBV29-1 | 11 | TRBD1 | SAGTGPKNIQY
TRBV4-2 | 13 | - | ASSQDYNRNYEQY
TRBV20-1 | 12 | - | SAGTEFGVGTQY
TRBV28 | 16 | TRBD2 | ASSLSGTSGRRGETQY
TRBV12-3/TRBV12-4 | 13 | - | ASRADGSSNQPQH
TRBV7-2 | 17 | - | ASSLAGRTQPKEQETQY
TRBV11-2 | 13 | - | ASSLAVLTYNEQF
TRBV12-3/TRBV12-4 | 12 | - | ASSLAAAKDEQF
TRBV28 | 11 | TRBD2 | ASRTGGADTQY
TRBV4-1 | 16 | - | ASSQEWASPSSYNEQF
TRBV30 | 13 | TRBD1 | AWRPRGQGTGEQY
TRBV20-1 | 13 | TRBD1 | SARAQGGTLYGYT
TRBV28 | 14 | TRBD1 | ASRSRTGGDRYGYT
TRBV7-8 | 12 | - | ASSLGRLNEKLF
TRBV10-3 | 10 | - | AIAPGTYEQY
TRBV4-2 | 15 | - | ASSQAVSRQLSYEQY
TRBV12-3/TRBV12-4 | 15 | - | ASSLGTGYSGANVLT
TRBV20-1 | 14 | TRBD1 | SASPAGQGNSYEQY
TRBV29-1 | 13 | - | SVYEMGRNLYEQY
TRBV25-1 | 12 | - | ASSETGYTGELF
TRBV27 | 13 | TRBD2 | ASSSRLAGDYEQY
TRBV7-6 | 12 | - | ASSSGVASYEQY
TRBV28 | 15 | - | ASSLSTGKSWADTQY